This TCR beta chain was profiled in a study of memory CD4+ T cells and cytomegalovirus serostatus. Study-wide context: Donors were healthy Belgian adults, fewer than ten CMV seropositive and 20 to 30 seronegative.

Only in-frame clones appear in the TCRdb table, and some are missing; sequencing was by immunoSEQ multiplex PCR. The data show about 27,000 clones, about 80% seen once. Note on this clone: Its antigen remains unidentified.

The sort gate was single viable CD3+CD4+CD8-CD45RO+ cells for memory CD4+ T cells. After thawing, CD4+ T cells were positively selected. Study-level results: Suggested: most of the CMV-linked TCR signature lies in CD4+ memory cells. Median bootstrapped AUC for CMV status was approximately 0.95 originally, approximately 0.9 US-trained.

CDR3 length: 17 residues. Between the trimmed V and J ends, which lost 1 base and 6 bases, there was a span of 21 bases. CDR1 and CDR2 (germline): SGHTA, FQGNSA. J is TRBJ2-5 and V is TRBV7-2; maybe TRBD1 (5 bases). The source material was memory CD4+ T cells from blood. The receptor was isolated from an adult in good health and CMV-seronegative. CDR3 loop: CASSLGTSGSLLKTQYF. The DNA of the CDR3 is TGTGCCAGCAGCTTAGGAACCTCAGGGTCCTTGTTGAAGACCCAGTACTTC.